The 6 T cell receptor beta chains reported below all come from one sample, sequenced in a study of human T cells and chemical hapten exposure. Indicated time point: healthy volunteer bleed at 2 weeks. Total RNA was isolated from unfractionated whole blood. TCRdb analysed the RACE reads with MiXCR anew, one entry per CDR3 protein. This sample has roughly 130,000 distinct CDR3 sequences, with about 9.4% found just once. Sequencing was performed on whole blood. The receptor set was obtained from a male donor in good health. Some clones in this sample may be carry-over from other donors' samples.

The DNA of the CDR3 is TGTGCCAGCAGTTTCCGGGGAGGGCGGGGGGTCTGGTCTAGCACAGATACGCAGTATTTT. Translating it yields CASSFRGGRGVWSSTDTQYF. The chain carries TRBV12-3 or TRBV12-4 and TRBJ2-3, with 8 nucleotides matching TRBD2. Germline trimming cut 3 bases from V and 0 bases from J; bases unmatched to any gene: 17. This CDR3 has 20 residues.

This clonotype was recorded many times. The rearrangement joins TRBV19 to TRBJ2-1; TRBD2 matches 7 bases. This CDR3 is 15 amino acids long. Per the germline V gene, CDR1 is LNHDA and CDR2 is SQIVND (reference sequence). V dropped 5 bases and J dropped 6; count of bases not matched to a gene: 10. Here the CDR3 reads CASSRDGLVPNEQFF. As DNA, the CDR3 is TGTGCCAGTAGTCGCGACGGACTAGTCCCCAATGAGCAGTTCTTC.

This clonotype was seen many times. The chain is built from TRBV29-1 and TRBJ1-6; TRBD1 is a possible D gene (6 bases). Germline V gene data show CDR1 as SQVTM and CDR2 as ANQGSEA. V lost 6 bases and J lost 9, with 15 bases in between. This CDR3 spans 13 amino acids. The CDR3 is CSVDQGQGSPLHF. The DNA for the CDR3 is TGCAGCGTGGACCAGGGGCAGGGTTCACCCCTCCACTTT.

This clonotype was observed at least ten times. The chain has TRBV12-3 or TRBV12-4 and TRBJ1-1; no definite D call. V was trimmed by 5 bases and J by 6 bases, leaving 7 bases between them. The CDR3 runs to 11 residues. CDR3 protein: CASSPMAEAFF. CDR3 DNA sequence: TGTGCCAGCAGTCCTATGGCTGAAGCTTTCTTT.

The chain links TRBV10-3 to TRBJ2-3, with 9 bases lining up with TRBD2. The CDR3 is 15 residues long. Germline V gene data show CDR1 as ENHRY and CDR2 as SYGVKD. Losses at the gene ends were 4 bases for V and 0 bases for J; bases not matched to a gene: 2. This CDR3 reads CAISGTSASTDTQYF. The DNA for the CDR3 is TGTGCCATCAGTGGGACTAGCGCTAGCACAGATACGCAGTATTTT.

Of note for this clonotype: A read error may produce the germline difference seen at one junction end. The CDR3 sequence is CAIRDTGEGNAGELFF. The CDR3 bases are TGTGCCATCAGGGACACAGGGGAAGGGAACGCCGGGGAGCTGTTTTTT. The chain combines TRBV10-3 with TRBJ2-2, with 7 bases matching TRBD1. CDR1 ENHRY and CDR2 SYGVKD come from the germline V gene. The CDR3 consists of 16 residues.